Each of the 26 T cell receptor beta chains below was sequenced from the same sample in a study of type 1 and type 2 diabetes patients. Genomic DNA was the PCR template. Amplification of the beta chain CDR3 used 30 forward and 13 reverse multiplex primers. TCRdb fed the multiplex PCR reads into MiXCR, producing one record per CDR3 protein. The sample gives 250,000 or so distinct CDR3 sequences, roughly 48% of which show up once; about an eighth is in the top ten. Material for sequencing was peripheral blood mononuclear cells (PBMCs). The receptors stem from a man aged 18 to 30 with type 2 diabetes.

The CDR3 here is CASRQTGGINQPQHF. For the CDR3, the DNA is TGTGCCAGTAGGCAGACCGGGGGGATTAATCAGCCCCAGCATTTT. This chain links TRBV19 with TRBJ1-5; D might be TRBD1 (5 bases). The CDR3 is 15 amino acids. Looked up from germline, CDR1 is LNHDA and CDR2 is SQIVND (reference sequence). The V end lost 6 bases, the J end lost 4 bases, and 16 bases lay between the germline ends.

CDR3 residues: CASRVGTDYGYTF. In DNA, the CDR3 is TGTGCCAGCAGGGTTGGGACAGACTATGGCTACACCTTC. V usage is TRBV2 and J usage is TRBJ1-2; 7 bases fit TRBD1. This CDR3 region has 13 residues. The germline gives CDR1 SNHLY, CDR2 FYNNEI. V lost 6 bases, J lost 3 bases, and 4 bases stayed unmatched.

The genes are TRBV10-3 and TRBJ1-2; D call uncertain. The length of the CDR3 is 18 residues. The V and J ends lost 0 bases and 6 bases respectively, with 23 bases between them. CDR1 and CDR2 from the germline V gene are ENHRY and SYGVKD. The CDR3 DNA sequence: TGTGCCATCAGTGAGTCCTTCGAATTCCGGCCATCAATGGATGGCTACACCTTC. This sequence encodes CAISESFEFRPSMDGYTF.

This clonotype came up a few times. The CDR3 loop is CASSITGAGNTEAFF. In DNA form, the CDR3 reads TGTGCCAGTAGTATCACAGGGGCTGGGAACACTGAAGCTTTCTTT. This chain joins TRBV19 and TRBJ1-1; 7 nucleotides align to TRBD1. Germline V gene sequence: CDR1 LNHDA, CDR2 SQIVND (reference sequence). The CDR3 loop spans 15 amino acids. The junction had 5 bases not matched to a gene; V was cut back by 3 bases and J by 1 base.

The chain uses TRBV7-6 and TRBJ1-5; D uncertain. This CDR3 contains 16 residues. CDR1 and CDR2 from the germline V gene are SGHVS and FNYEAQ. Between the trimmed V and J ends, which lost 5 bases and 3 bases, there was a span of 17 bases. The CDR3 here is CASSLEGGRANQPQHF. The CDR3 DNA sequence: TGTGCCAGCAGCCTAGAAGGTGGGAGGGCCAATCAGCCCCAGCATTTT.

Notes on this clonotype: Germline is not matched at one junction end, which may reflect a read error. The rearrangement links TRBV27 to TRBJ1-1, with unresolved D. From germline, CDR1 is MNHEY and CDR2 SMNVEV (reference sequence). The length of the CDR3 is 15 residues. The CDR3: CASSLSKGGNTEALF. CDR3 DNA: TGTGCCAGCAGTTTATCGAAAGGAGGGAACACTGAAGCTCTCTTT.

The chain uses TRBV19 and TRBJ2-3; D remains ambiguous. CDR1 and CDR2 from the germline V gene are LNHDA and SQIVND (reference sequence). This CDR3 has 15 residues. Trimming shortened V by 5 bases and J by 0 bases, and 12 bases separated the two germline ends. The CDR3 bases are TGTGCCAGTAGTCGGGCTCCGGTCAGCACAGATACGCAGTATTTT. Residues: CASSRAPVSTDTQYF.

The J gene is TRBJ1-2, the V gene TRBV6-5, with D perhaps matching TRBD1 (6 bases). V lost 5 bases and J lost 8, with 12 bases in between. Germline assignment: CDR1 MNHEY and CDR2 SVGAGI. The CDR3 contains 12 residues. The CDR3 DNA reads as TGTGCCAGCAGTCTCGTACAGGGAGGCTACACCTTC. The encoded protein is CASSLVQGGYTF.

V gene TRBV20-1 combines with J gene TRBJ2-7, with D unclear. The germline CDR1 and CDR2 sequences are DFQATT and SNEGSKA (reference sequence). The germline V and J ends were trimmed by 1 base and 1 base, with 14 bases remaining between them. The CDR3 length is 15 residues. The CDR3 sequence: CSARALPGQSYEQYF. CDR3 DNA: TGCAGTGCTAGAGCACTACCCGGGCAATCCTACGAGCAGTACTTC.

A word on this clonotype: Mismatch with germline at one junction end may stem from a read error. This chain uses TRBV2 with TRBJ2-1; 8 nucleotides agree with TRBD2. There are 16 residues in the CDR3. Germline V CDR1 and CDR2: SNHLY, FYNNEI. The CDR3 loop is CASSNTRGASCNEQFF. The CDR3 bases are TGTGCCAGCAGCAATACGCGGGGGGCCTCCTGCAATGAGCAGTTCTTC.

The sample holds a few counts of this clonotype. The rearrangement links TRBV15 to TRBJ2-5; D ambiguous. With 3 bases removed from V and 5 bases from J, the gap between germline ends came to 10 bases. This CDR3 region has 13 residues. From germline, CDR1 is LNHNV and CDR2 YYDKDF (reference sequence). CDR3 DNA sequence: TGTGCCACCAGCAGCCCCCTCGGGGAGACCCAGTACTTC. Its translation is CATSSPLGETQYF. Complete variable domain (other parts from reference TRBV15 and TRBJ2-5): DAMVIQNPRYQVTQFGKPVTLSCSQTLNHNVMYWYQQKSSQAPKLLFHYYDKDFNNEADTPDNFQSRRPNTSFCFLDIRSPGLGDTAMYLCATSSPLGETQYFGPGTRLLVL.

V usage is TRBV20-1 and J usage is TRBJ2-5; 7 nucleotides line up with TRBD2. With V trimmed by 0 bases and J by 5 bases, 12 bases remained unmatched. The germline V gene encodes CDR1 DFQATT and CDR2 SNEGSKA (reference sequence). This CDR3 has 16 amino acids. CDR3 region: CSARERMGGSWETQYF. The DNA of the CDR3 is TGCAGTGCTAGAGAACGGATGGGAGGGTCGTGGGAGACCCAGTACTTC.

The gene calls are TRBV12-3 or TRBV12-4 and TRBJ1-1, with a possible D match to TRBD1 (5 bases). The length of the CDR3 is 14 residues. Trimming removed 7 bases from V and 3 bases from J, with 15 bases in between. CDR3 in DNA: TGTGCCAGCACCCAATGGGGGACCGACACTGAAGCTTTCTTT. This encodes CASTQWGTDTEAFF.

About this clonotype itself: The junction departs from germline at one end; a sequencing error may be responsible. J is TRBJ2-1 and V is TRBV7-9; D is possibly TRBD2 (6 bases). This CDR3 has 16 residues. Germline V gene data show CDR1 as SEHNR and CDR2 as FQNEAQ (reference sequence). The CDR3 region is CASSPTDGGAYNEQFF. The DNA for the CDR3 is TGTGCTAGCAGCCCCACTGACGGAGGGGCCTACAATGAGCAGTTCTTC.

This clonotype was detected only a few times. An end of the junction differs from the germline gene, which may be a read error. V usage is TRBV25-1 and J usage is TRBJ1-6; D not certain. The germline V gene has CDR1 MGHDK and CDR2 SYGVNS. The CDR3 contains 19 residues. CDR3 DNA sequence: TGTGCCAGCAGTGGCTCAGGAAAACCTTTAGGGAAGGATAATTCACTCCTCCACTTT. It encodes CASSGSGKPLGKDNSLLHF.

The V call is TRBV5-6, the J call TRBJ2-7, with no clear D. Trimming pared 0 bases from V and 3 bases from J, leaving 10 bases between. The germline CDR1 and CDR2 sequences are SGHDT and YYEEEE. The CDR3 is made up of 14 amino acids. The CDR3 DNA reads as TGTGCCAGCAGCTTGGCGGATTCCTTCTACGAGCAGTACTTC. Translated: CASSLADSFYEQYF.

The chain recombines TRBV30 with TRBJ2-7, with D perhaps TRBD1 (5 bases). V lost 1 base and J 4 bases, leaving 8 bases between the germline ends. The CDR3 extends over 12 amino acids. The germline V gene has CDR1 GTSNPN and CDR2 SVGIG (reference sequence). The CDR3 DNA is TGTGCCTGGAGTGCCGACAGTTACGAGCAGTACTTC. Its protein product is CAWSADSYEQYF.

The gene calls are TRBV29-1 and TRBJ2-1; 11 bases line up with TRBD1. The CDR3 is 15 amino acids. Germline V gives CDR1 SQVTM, CDR2 ANQGSEA. Unmatched junction bases numbered 7, after V lost 1 base and J lost 8 bases. Here the CDR3 DNA reads TGCAGCGTTGAAGGGGTAGGACAGGGGGCGGATGAGCAGTTCTTC. Its protein product is CSVEGVGQGADEQFF.

This clonotype appeared a few times. J is TRBJ2-2 and V is TRBV15, with 8 nucleotides matching TRBD1. CDR3 length: 16 amino acids. J gave up 6 bases and V 2 bases, and 8 bases lay outside the gene matches. Germline V gene sequence: CDR1 LNHNV, CDR2 YYDKDF (reference sequence). The CDR3 bases are TGTGCCACCAGCAGACGAGGGGACAGGAGCTCCGGGGAGCTGTTTTTT. It encodes CATSRRGDRSSGELFF. The complete variable domain, with remaining parts taken from reference TRBV15 and TRBJ2-2, reads DAMVIQNPRYQVTQFGKPVTLSCSQTLNHNVMYWYQQKSSQAPKLLFHYYDKDFNNEADTPDNFQSRRPNTSFCFLDIRSPGLGDTAMYLCATSRRGDRSSGELFFGEGSRLTVL.

This clonotype was detected once. V is TRBV10-2 and J is TRBJ1-5; TRBD1 matches at 8 bases. Germline values: CDR1 WSHSY, CDR2 SAAADI. The length of the CDR3 is 18 residues. The V gene end was trimmed by 5 bases and the J gene end by 1 base; junction bases not matched to a gene: 13. This CDR3 is CASSPLWTGIVSNQPQHF. The CDR3 DNA follows: TGCGCCAGCAGTCCACTGTGGACAGGGATAGTAAGCAATCAGCCCCAGCATTTT.

This clonotype was observed at least ten times. The V gene is TRBV6-6, the J gene TRBJ1-1; 8 bases align to TRBD1. Germline loops: CDR1 MNHNY, CDR2 SVGAGI (reference sequence). The length of the CDR3 is 12 residues. After removal of 5 bases from V and 8 bases from J, the junction contained 4 bases not matched to a gene. The chain's CDR3 is CASSRGQAEAFF. The CDR3 nucleotides read TGTGCCAGCAGTCGGGGACAGGCCGAAGCTTTCTTT.

The chain joins TRBV24-1 to TRBJ2-3; D possibly corresponds to TRBD2 (6 bases). Trimming shortened V by 4 bases and J by 0 bases, and 10 bases separated the two germline ends. Germline CDR1 KGHDR, CDR2 SFDVKD. The length of the CDR3 is 15 residues. CDR3 region: CATSDPGVSTDTQYF. The CDR3 DNA reads as TGTGCCACCAGTGACCCGGGGGTAAGCACAGATACGCAGTATTTT.

This sequence joins TRBV19 and TRBJ2-7, with no clear D. CDR3 length: 16 amino acids. The germline V gene has CDR1 LNHDA and CDR2 SQIVND (reference sequence). Trimming left V 5 bases short and J 0 bases short, with 17 bases between. The CDR3 here is CASSQFTEDVSYEQYF. The CDR3 DNA reads as TGTGCCAGTAGTCAATTTACAGAGGACGTCTCCTACGAGCAGTACTTC. The full variable domain, rest sourced from reference TRBV19 and TRBJ2-7, is DGGITQSPKYLFRKEGQNVTLSCEQNLNHDAMYWYRQDPGQGLRLIYYSQIVNDFQKGDIAEGYSVSREKKESFPLTVTSAQKNPTAFYLCASSQFTEDVSYEQYFGPGTRLTVT.

This chain links TRBV12-3 or TRBV12-4 with TRBJ1-6, with D possibly TRBD1 on 6 matching bases. Trimming took 5 bases from V and 4 from J, leaving 9 bases between them. This CDR3 contains 14 residues. The DNA of the CDR3 is TGTGCCAGCAGTCGGACAGCATATAATTCACCCCTCCACTTT. Its protein product is CASSRTAYNSPLHF.

This clonotype has only a few counts. The rearrangement joins TRBV6-1 to TRBJ2-3; 11 bases are shared with TRBD2. CDR3 size: 15 residues. Losses at the gene ends were 7 bases for V and 4 bases for J; bases not matched to a gene: 7. CDR1 is MNHNS and CDR2 is SASEGT in the germline V gene. This CDR3 reads CASTGTSGSADTQYF. DNA of the CDR3: TGTGCCAGCACCGGAACTAGCGGGAGCGCAGATACGCAGTATTTT.

The V and J genes are TRBV15 and TRBJ1-1, with D possibly TRBD1 on 6 matching bases. With 5 bases removed from V and 4 bases from J, the gap between germline ends came to 17 bases. The CDR3 loop spans 15 amino acids. Germline V gives CDR1 LNHNV, CDR2 YYDKDF (reference sequence). CDR3 in amino acids: CATSGGTGLGTEAFF. The CDR3, as DNA: TGTGCCACCAGCGGGGGTACAGGGTTGGGCACTGAAGCTTTCTTT.